A single sample is the source of the 5 T cell receptor beta chains below, sequenced in a study of shared clonotypes between healthy human individuals. Sequencing used immunoSEQ multiplex PCR; TCRdb keeps in-frame clones, though not all of them. Of fewer than 1.4 million clones detected, roughly 74% appear once; the ten largest clones hold roughly 0.61%. Sample: memory CD4+ T cells from PBMCs. As to subset: CD45RA-negative fraction. These receptors came from a man younger than 30 in good health. Some clones in this sample may be carry-over from other donors' samples.

This clone appeared once. In DNA, the CDR3 is TGTGCCAGCAGCTCTGGCGTCAGCGCCCCTTACGAGCAGTACTTC. Encoded protein: CASSSGVSAPYEQYF. The chain carries TRBV7-2 and TRBJ2-7; D not resolved. Per germline, CDR1 SGHTA and CDR2 FQGNSA. There are 15 residues in the CDR3. The germline V and J ends were trimmed by 4 bases and 4 bases, with 17 bases remaining between them.

V gene TRBV19 combines with J gene TRBJ2-7; TRBD1 matches at 7 bases. J was trimmed by 5 bases and V by 10 bases; bases with no gene match: 17. The V gene's germline CDR1 is LNHDA and CDR2 SQIVND (reference sequence). This CDR3 is built from 15 residues. CDR3 nucleotide sequence: TGTGCCACCTTAAGAGGGGGCGCTCCTGTGGACGAGCAGTACTTC. Translation: CATLRGGAPVDEQYF. The whole variable domain, filled in from reference TRBV19 and TRBJ2-7, reads DGGITQSPKYLFRKEGQNVTLSCEQNLNHDAMYWYRQDPGQGLRLIYYSQIVNDFQKGDIAEGYSVSREKKESFPLTVTSAQKNPTAFYLCATLRGGAPVDEQYFGPGTRLTVT.

In regard to this clone: The same CDR3 arises from other DNA sequences in this sample as well. This chain joins TRBV30 and TRBJ1-2, with TRBD1 as a possible D gene (6 bases). The length of the CDR3 is 13 residues. V was pared by 1 base and J by 5 bases, with 11 bases between. Germline values: CDR1 GTSNPN, CDR2 SVGIG (reference sequence). Written as DNA, the CDR3 is TGTGCCTGGAGTGCAGGGGCTGTTTATGGCTACACCTTC. Protein sequence: CAWSAGAVYGYTF.

The rearrangement joins TRBV10-1 to TRBJ2-1; 7 nucleotides line up with TRBD2. This CDR3 is built from 16 residues. Trimming removed 0 bases from V and 9 bases from J; junction bases left unmatched: 11. Looked up from germline, CDR1 is WNHNN and CDR2 is SYGVQD (reference sequence). This chain's CDR3 is CASSESWAGVLGEQFF. The CDR3 DNA is TGCGCCAGCAGTGAGTCGTGGGCGGGAGTGTTGGGTGAGCAGTTCTTC.

This clone was counted only a few times. The chain couples TRBV2 to TRBJ1-2; the D gene is possibly TRBD1 (5 bases). The germline V gene has CDR1 SNHLY and CDR2 FYNNEI. CDR3 length: 15 amino acids. Trimming removed 5 bases from V and 4 bases from J, with 17 bases in between. Written as DNA, the CDR3 is TGTGCCAGCAGTCCAAATCAGGGAGCCCTCTATGGCTACACCTTC. Translating gives CASSPNQGALYGYTF. Supplemented by reference TRBV2 and TRBJ1-2, the full variable domain reads EPEVTQTPSHQVTQMGQEVILRCVPISNHLYFYWYRQILGQKVEFLVSFYNNEISEKSEIFDDQFSVERPDGSNFTLKIRSTKLEDSAMYFCASSPNQGALYGYTFGSGTRLTVV.